The following is a T cell receptor beta chain sequence with its context. Its antigen target is currently unknown. No much larger clone exists at a distance of one base, and base qualities are not known. The CDR3 spans 15 residues, from the cysteine through the phenylalanine. The kept DNA is CDR3 alone, 45 bases in frame from the first base. Sequences SGHTA (CDR1) and FQGNSA (CDR2) are obtained from the germline V gene. From V the trimming removes 4 bases and from J it removes 5 bases, while the gene matches leave 8 bases of the junction unaccounted for. For sequencing of the TCRbeta CDR3 region, genomic DNA was extracted from the sorted cells. The immunoSEQ Assay was used for sequencing of TCRbeta CDR3 regions. TCRdb holds this immuneACCESS table with in-frame rearrangements only. Some clones are missing; in checked studies, unresolved V genes explain under half, and the rest has no known cause. Recorded for this sample are around 79,000 clones; roughly 91% of them occurred a single time. The top ten hold about 2% of the sample.

This sample is part of a study of OX40 agonist ivuxolimab in advanced cancers. For the study in its entirety: Ivuxolimab was a fully human IgG2 agonistic monoclonal antibody targeting the costimulatory receptor OX40 (CD134). Intravenous ivuxolimab was administered to patients every 2 weeks at six dose levels: 0.01, 0.1, 0.3, 1.5, 3 and 10 mg/kg. Prior anti-PD-1, anti-PD-L1 or anti-CTLA-4 therapy was permitted, and 40% to 50% of dose-escalation patients had received checkpoint inhibitors. The paper reports the monotherapy dose-escalation portion (N of about 47 patients) of the phase I ivuxolimab trial. Of the approximately 50 dose-escalation patients, hepatocellular carcinoma was present in 19, melanoma in around 15, renal cell carcinoma in 9 and head and neck cancer in 9. Three dose-escalation patients achieved partial responses, one with hepatocellular carcinoma and two with cutaneous melanoma. In the dose-escalation cohort, around four fifths of patients were male, and the mean age was approximately 55 years, with a range of roughly 20 to 79. Peripheral TCRbeta sequencing aimed to test whether ivuxolimab altered TCR sequence diversity and caused clonal T-cell expansion.

Findings and caveats that apply to the study as a whole: In the 0.1-3.0 mg/kg groups, partial responders had among the lowest normalized peripheral clonal expansion, particularly in CD8+ T cells. After ivuxolimab, expanded clones were on average more numerous among CD8+ T cells than among CD4+ T cells. The antigen specificity of the clonally expanded peripheral T cells was not determined. At doses from 0.1 to 3.0 mg/kg, clonal expansion was seen in both CD4+ and CD8+ blood T cells between baseline and week 6. Low levels of normalized T-cell clonal expansion were also seen in some patients who did not respond.

The trial excluded patients who had a history of autoimmune disease or were on systemic immunosuppression. Peripheral blood for TCR sequencing was collected from all dose cohorts at baseline, on cycle 4 day 1, and on cycle 7 day 1. Samples came from an open-label, multicenter, first-in-human phase I dose-escalation trial of ivuxolimab. Adults with locally advanced or metastatic head and neck squamous cell, hepatocellular, melanoma or renal cell carcinoma were enrolled in the trial. Before TCR sequencing, CD4+ T cells and CD8+ T cells from peripheral blood were sorted into separate populations. Recombination connected TRBV7-2 to TRBJ2-7; TRBD2 lines up with 10 middle nucleotides. This clonotype was obtained from an adult with an advanced solid tumor such as melanoma, head and neck, liver or kidney cancer. Sequencing was performed on CD4+ or CD8+ T cells sorted from blood, taken in a trial of the OX40 agonist ivuxolimab. The nucleotide sequence is TGTGCCAGCAGCTACCGAGAGCGGGAGGGGGACGAGCAGTACTTC. It translates to CASSYREREGDEQYF.